This T cell receptor beta chain came from a study of blood T cells in healthy people across ages. Study context: Template switching retrieved approximately one barcoded beta molecule for each two T cells. Study-level points and caveats: Getting older went along with TCR beta diversity per million T cells dropping roughly linearly. Both naive CD4+ cell counts and diversity were greater in long-lived donors than in aged donors.

Notes on this clonotype: Its antigen is unknown.

The authors ran a second PCR of roughly 7 to 11 cycles using a sample-barcoded 5' primer and a J-beta primer mix. TCRdb ran MiXCR on the 5' RACE reads and lists one entry per CDR3 protein. The repertoire includes approximately 360,000 distinct CDR3 sequences, 45% to 65% of them detected once, and over 40% sits in the top ten. Donors were systemically healthy Caucasian individuals from Russia aged about 6 to 95 years. CDR1 LGHNA and CDR2 YNFKEQ come from the germline V gene. This CDR3 spans 14 amino acids. Trimming removed 0 bases at V and 11 bases at J, with 16 bases between. The receptor was isolated from a man aged 60 to 75 in good health. Sample: blood. This chain joins TRBV4-2 and TRBJ2-5, with a tentative D call TRBD2 (5 bases). The CDR3 loop reads CASSQDQARGEQYF. CDR3 bases: TGTGCCAGCAGCCAAGATCAGGCCCGTGGGGAGCAGTACTTC.